This T cell receptor beta chain was observed in a study of chemoradiotherapy in HPV16-positive cancers. Findings of the study overall: Non-HPV-specific T cells did not expand in tumors during treatment, whereas candidate HPV-specific clones and E7-related motifs did. For HPV16-positive patients, expanding HPV-responsive T cells associated with longer recurrence-free survival.

Over chemoradiotherapy, repertoires were sampled more than once. Concerning this clone: The antigen is undetermined.

Here immunoSEQ multiplex PCR was the method, and the copy in TCRdb shows in-frame clones only, minus some. This sample yields fewer than 40,000 clones, of which 92% are seen a single time; roughly 3.6% belongs to the top ten. The CDR3 loop spans 12 amino acids. The V and J ends lost 7 bases and 0 bases respectively, with 7 bases between them. From germline, CDR1 is SQVTM and CDR2 ANQGSEA. The material sequenced was blood, taken from a patient who underwent chemoradiotherapy. The V and J genes are TRBV29-1 and TRBJ2-4; D unclear. The receptor was derived from a human donor with HPV-associated anogenital cancer. The CDR3 is CSATLAKNIQYF. The CDR3 DNA is TGCAGCGCTACTCTAGCCAAAAACATTCAGTACTTC.